This T cell receptor beta chain comes out of a study of T cell repertoires in cytomegalovirus infection. Study information: Public TCR beta signatures were indicative of both CMV infection and a matching HLA type.

Germline CDR1 SGHRS, CDR2 YFSETQ. This CDR3 has 14 residues. Deletions cut 5 bases from V and 7 bases from J, with 16 bases between. TCRdb reprocessed the reads with MiXCR, giving one entry per CDR3 protein. The sample contains under 300,000 distinct CDR3 sequences, about a sixth of which appear only once. This receptor was taken from a human donor in good health (CMV status not recorded). Some clones in this sample may be carry-over from other donors' samples. Sequenced sample: CD8+ T cells from PBMCs. This chain uses TRBV5-1 with TRBJ2-1, with D uncertain. CDR3 sequence (DNA): TGCGCCAGCAGACTCCTACCCTCTTCGAATGAGCAGTTCTTC. It specifies CASRLLPSSNEQFF.